A selection of T cell receptor beta chains follows, all from one sample in a study of cytomegalovirus exposure and HLA in healthy donors. TCRdb's copy holds only in-frame clones and misses some; the assay was immunoSEQ multiplex PCR. This sample has about 63,000 clones, with 60% to 80% found just once. The sequencing sample was made of PBMCs. These receptors all stem from a woman aged 40 to 50 in good health and CMV-seropositive. Both conserved end residues are part of each CDR3. Each record gives: D gene, J gene, V gene, clone size, CDR3 protein, CDR3 DNA. The D gene is left open where the match is weak. Size is omitted from some rows. Given values are once, few, many or a class for expanded clones.

D gene: TRBD2; J gene: TRBJ2-1; V gene: TRBV19; clone size: few; CDR3 protein: CASTRGGLAYDEQFF; CDR3 DNA: TGTGCCAGTACCCGCGGGGGACTAGCGTATGACGAGCAGTTCTTC
D gene: -; J gene: TRBJ2-3; V gene: TRBV25-1; clone size: -; CDR3 protein: CASSEGQTDTQYF; CDR3 DNA: TGTGCCAGCAGTGAAGGACAAACAGATACGCAGTATTTT
D gene: -; J gene: TRBJ2-6; V gene: TRBV4-1; clone size: -; CDR3 protein: CASSQFQAGSSGANVLTF; CDR3 DNA: TGCGCCAGCAGCCAATTCCAGGCAGGTTCTTCTGGGGCCAACGTCCTGACTTTC
D gene: TRBD1; J gene: TRBJ2-2; V gene: TRBV4-1; clone size: -; CDR3 protein: CASSRGQGTGELFF; CDR3 DNA: TGCGCCAGCAGCCGAGGACAGGGGACCGGGGAGCTGTTTTTT
D gene: -; J gene: TRBJ1-3; V gene: TRBV30; clone size: -; CDR3 protein: CAWSAVMGNTIYF; CDR3 DNA: TGTGCCTGGAGTGCAGTTATGGGAAACACCATATATTTT
D gene: -; J gene: TRBJ2-2; V gene: TRBV5-1; clone size: -; CDR3 protein: CASTRRAGSTGELFF; CDR3 DNA: TGCGCCAGCACCAGGCGGGCGGGAAGCACCGGGGAGCTGTTTTTT
D gene: -; J gene: TRBJ1-5; V gene: TRBV19; clone size: -; CDR3 protein: CASSGLRLLDNQPQHF; CDR3 DNA: TGTGCCAGTAGTGGGCTTCGGCTCTTGGACAATCAGCCCCAGCATTTT
D gene: TRBD1; J gene: TRBJ2-1; V gene: TRBV15; clone size: few; CDR3 protein: CATSTSDRDSYNEQFF; CDR3 DNA: TGTGCCACCAGCACATCCGACAGGGACTCCTACAATGAGCAGTTCTTC
D gene: -; J gene: TRBJ2-7; V gene: TRBV7-9; clone size: -; CDR3 protein: CSSSLESFGGPNAEQYF; CDR3 DNA: TGTTCCAGCAGCTTAGAGTCGTTTGGGGGCCCTAACGCCGAGCAGTACTTC
D gene: -; J gene: TRBJ2-3; V gene: TRBV29-1; clone size: -; CDR3 protein: CSASRQGTDTQYF; CDR3 DNA: TGCAGCGCCTCGCGGCAGGGAACAGATACGCAGTATTTT
D gene: -; J gene: TRBJ2-1; V gene: TRBV2; clone size: -; CDR3 protein: CASSAAWLGDEQFF; CDR3 DNA: TGTGCCAGCAGTGCAGCGTGGCTTGGAGATGAGCAGTTCTTC
D gene: TRBD1; J gene: TRBJ1-6; V gene: TRBV25-1; clone size: -; CDR3 protein: CASSDVGQGNSPLHF; CDR3 DNA: TGTGCCAGCAGTGACGTAGGACAGGGGAATTCACCCCTCCACTTT
D gene: -; J gene: TRBJ1-2; V gene: TRBV13; clone size: few; CDR3 protein: CASSLWTSLKDYGYTF; CDR3 DNA: TGTGCCAGCAGCCTGTGGACATCCTTAAAGGACTATGGCTACACCTTC
D gene: TRBD1; J gene: TRBJ1-2; V gene: TRBV2; clone size: few; CDR3 protein: CASSGDRTNYGYTF; CDR3 DNA: TGTGCCAGCAGTGGGGACAGGACTAACTATGGCTACACCTTC
D gene: TRBD1; J gene: TRBJ1-6; V gene: TRBV18; clone size: -; CDR3 protein: CASSRTQGSSPLHF; CDR3 DNA: TGTGCCAGCTCACGGACACAGGGGAGTTCACCCCTCCACTTT
D gene: -; J gene: TRBJ1-1; V gene: TRBV7-9; clone size: once; CDR3 protein: CASSLPAGTEAFF; CDR3 DNA: TGTGCCAGCAGCTTACCCGCGGGGACTGAAGCTTTCTTT
D gene: -; J gene: TRBJ1-4; V gene: TRBV5-1; clone size: -; CDR3 protein: CASKNNARDEKLFF; CDR3 DNA: TGCGCCAGCAAAAACAATGCGAGGGATGAAAAACTGTTTTTT
D gene: TRBD1; J gene: TRBJ1-3; V gene: TRBV7-9; clone size: -; CDR3 protein: CASSSTGGQGAGNTIYF; CDR3 DNA: TGTGCCAGCAGCTCTACCGGGGGACAGGGGGCAGGAAACACCATATATTTT
D gene: -; J gene: TRBJ1-2; V gene: TRBV6-1; clone size: few; CDR3 protein: CANRPREWDGGYTF; CDR3 DNA: TGTGCCAACCGCCCGCGGGAGTGGGACGGGGGCTACACCTTC
D gene: -; J gene: TRBJ2-7; V gene: TRBV30; clone size: -; CDR3 protein: CAWSVLASWGEQYF; CDR3 DNA: TGTGCCTGGAGTGTACTAGCCAGCTGGGGCGAGCAGTACTTC
D gene: TRBD1; J gene: TRBJ1-1; V gene: TRBV7-8; clone size: -; CDR3 protein: CASSQNAGTGYGEAFF; CDR3 DNA: TGTGCCAGCAGCCAAAACGCTGGGACAGGGTATGGGGAAGCTTTCTTT
D gene: -; J gene: TRBJ1-3; V gene: TRBV29-1; clone size: -; CDR3 protein: CSVEEDPTIYF; CDR3 DNA: TGCAGCGTTGAGGAGGACCCCACCATATATTTT
D gene: -; J gene: TRBJ1-2; V gene: TRBV7-2; clone size: once; CDR3 protein: CASSPKESGYTF; CDR3 DNA: TGTGCCAGCAGCCCGAAGGAGAGCGGCTACACCTTC
D gene: TRBD1; J gene: TRBJ2-2; V gene: TRBV11-2; clone size: -; CDR3 protein: CASSLANRGTGELFF; CDR3 DNA: TGTGCCAGCAGCTTAGCAAACAGGGGCACCGGGGAGCTGTTTTTT
D gene: -; J gene: TRBJ2-2; V gene: TRBV6-5; clone size: -; CDR3 protein: CASTRQENTGELFF; CDR3 DNA: TGTGCCAGCACGAGACAGGAGAACACCGGGGAGCTGTTTTTT
D gene: -; J gene: TRBJ1-3; V gene: TRBV28; clone size: -; CDR3 protein: CASSSSRDTSSGNTIYF; CDR3 DNA: TGTGCCAGCAGTTCCTCACGGGACACTTCATCTGGAAACACCATATATTTT
D gene: TRBD1; J gene: TRBJ2-7; V gene: TRBV29-1; clone size: -; CDR3 protein: CSVRGQYYEQYF; CDR3 DNA: TGCAGCGTTCGGGGACAGTACTACGAGCAGTACTTC
D gene: -; J gene: TRBJ1-5; V gene: TRBV19; clone size: -; CDR3 protein: CASSIDPAGTQPQHF; CDR3 DNA: TGTGCCAGTAGTATAGATCCGGCAGGCACCCAGCCCCAGCATTTT
D gene: -; J gene: TRBJ1-1; V gene: TRBV5-1; clone size: -; CDR3 protein: CASSFGRQGTEAFF; CDR3 DNA: TGCGCCAGCAGCTTTGGCAGGCAAGGCACTGAAGCTTTCTTT
D gene: -; J gene: TRBJ2-1; V gene: TRBV27; clone size: -; CDR3 protein: CASSFAAYTEQFF; CDR3 DNA: TGTGCCAGCAGTTTCGCGGCTTACACTGAGCAGTTCTTC
D gene: TRBD2; J gene: TRBJ2-3; V gene: TRBV7-3; clone size: -; CDR3 protein: CASSSPPGLAGATDTQYF; CDR3 DNA: TGTGCCAGCAGCTCCCCCCCGGGACTAGCGGGGGCCACAGATACGCAGTATTTT
D gene: TRBD2; J gene: TRBJ2-5; V gene: TRBV6-6; clone size: -; CDR3 protein: CASSYRRGSYQETQYF; CDR3 DNA: TGTGCCAGCAGTTACAGGCGGGGGTCGTACCAAGAGACCCAGTACTTC
D gene: TRBD1; J gene: TRBJ1-1; V gene: TRBV15; clone size: -; CDR3 protein: CATSREQGYRTFF; CDR3 DNA: TGTGCCACCAGCAGAGAACAGGGGTATCGGACTTTCTTT
D gene: TRBD1; J gene: TRBJ1-6; V gene: TRBV30; clone size: once; CDR3 protein: CAWRDPDRDYSPLHF; CDR3 DNA: TGTGCCTGGAGAGATCCAGACAGGGATTATTCACCCCTCCACTTT
D gene: TRBD2; J gene: TRBJ2-1; V gene: TRBV5-4; clone size: -; CDR3 protein: CASSLSGAGNINEQFF; CDR3 DNA: TGTGCCAGCAGCTTGTCAGGAGCGGGGAATATCAATGAGCAGTTCTTC
D gene: -; J gene: TRBJ2-2; V gene: TRBV12-1; clone size: -; CDR3 protein: CASSSYTGELFF; CDR3 DNA: TGTGCCAGCAGCTCATACACCGGGGAGCTGTTTTTT
D gene: TRBD1; J gene: TRBJ1-5; V gene: TRBV19; clone size: -; CDR3 protein: CASSLQGRPQHF; CDR3 DNA: TGTGCCAGTAGCCTACAGGGGAGGCCCCAGCATTTT
D gene: TRBD2; J gene: TRBJ2-1; V gene: TRBV10-2; clone size: few; CDR3 protein: CASWPLGGEYNEQFF; CDR3 DNA: TGCGCCAGCTGGCCTCTTGGGGGGGAGTACAATGAGCAGTTCTTC
D gene: TRBD2; J gene: TRBJ2-7; V gene: TRBV12-5; clone size: once; CDR3 protein: CASGSLAGAHEQYF; CDR3 DNA: TGTGCTAGTGGTTCCCTAGCGGGGGCCCACGAGCAGTACTTC
D gene: TRBD2; J gene: TRBJ2-1; V gene: TRBV13; clone size: few; CDR3 protein: CASSPGTSGFLLNEQFF; CDR3 DNA: TGTGCCAGCAGCCCTGGGACTAGCGGCTTCCTTCTAAACGAGCAGTTCTTC
D gene: -; J gene: TRBJ1-4; V gene: TRBV30; clone size: -; CDR3 protein: CAWTQGEKLFF; CDR3 DNA: TGTGCCTGGACTCAGGGGGAAAAACTGTTTTTT
D gene: TRBD1; J gene: TRBJ1-3; V gene: TRBV13; clone size: -; CDR3 protein: CASSLEGASGNTIYF; CDR3 DNA: TGTGCCAGCAGCTTAGAGGGGGCGTCTGGAAACACCATATATTTT